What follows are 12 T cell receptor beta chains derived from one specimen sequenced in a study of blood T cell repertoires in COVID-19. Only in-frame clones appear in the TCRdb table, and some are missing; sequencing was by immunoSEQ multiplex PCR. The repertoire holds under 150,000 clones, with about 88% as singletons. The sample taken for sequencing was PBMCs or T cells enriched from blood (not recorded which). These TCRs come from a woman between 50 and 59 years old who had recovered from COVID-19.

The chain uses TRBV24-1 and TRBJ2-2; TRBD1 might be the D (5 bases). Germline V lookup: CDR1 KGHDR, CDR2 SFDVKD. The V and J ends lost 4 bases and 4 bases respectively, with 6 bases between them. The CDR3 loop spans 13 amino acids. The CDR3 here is CATSDRATGELFF. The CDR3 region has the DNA TGTGCCACCAGTGACAGGGCCACCGGGGAGCTGTTTTTT.

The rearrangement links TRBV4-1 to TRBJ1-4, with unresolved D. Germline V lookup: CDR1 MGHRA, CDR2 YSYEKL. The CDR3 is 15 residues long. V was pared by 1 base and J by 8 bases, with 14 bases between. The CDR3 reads CASSQVAGRGEKLFF. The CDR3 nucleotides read TGCGCCAGCAGCCAAGTAGCGGGGAGAGGCGAAAAACTGTTTTTT.

For the CDR3, the DNA is TGTGCCAGCAGTGAAGAATTGGTCCCGAGCTCCTACAATGAGCAGTTCTTC. Protein: CASSEELVPSSYNEQFF. The chain combines TRBV6-1 with TRBJ2-1; D unresolved. Per the germline V gene, CDR1 is MNHNS and CDR2 is SASEGT. The V gene lost 1 base and the J gene lost 0 bases, with 13 bases spanning the gap. CDR3 length: 17 residues.

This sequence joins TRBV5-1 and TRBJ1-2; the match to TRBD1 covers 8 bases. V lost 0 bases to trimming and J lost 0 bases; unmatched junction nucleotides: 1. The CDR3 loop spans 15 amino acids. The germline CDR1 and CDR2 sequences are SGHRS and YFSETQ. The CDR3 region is CASSLGTGSNYGYTF. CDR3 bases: TGCGCCAGCAGCTTGGGGACAGGGTCTAACTATGGCTACACCTTC.

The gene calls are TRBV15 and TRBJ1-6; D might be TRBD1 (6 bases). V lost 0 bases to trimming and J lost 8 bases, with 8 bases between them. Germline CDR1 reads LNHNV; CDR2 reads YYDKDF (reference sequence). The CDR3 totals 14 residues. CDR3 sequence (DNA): TGTGCCACCAGCAGAGAAGGGGGTCATTCACCCCTCCACTTT. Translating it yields CATSREGGHSPLHF.

CDR3 nucleotide sequence: TGTGCCAGCAACCGGGACAGAAACACTGAAGCTTTCTTT. Translation gives CASNRDRNTEAFF. The J gene is TRBJ1-1, the V gene TRBV7-9; TRBD1 agrees at 7 bases. Looked up from germline, CDR1 is SEHNR and CDR2 is FQNEAQ (reference sequence). J gave up 2 bases and V 7 bases, and 4 bases lay outside the gene matches. CDR3 length: 13 residues.

The CDR3 coding sequence is TGTGCCAGCAGCTTAGTTGTAGCGGCTGTAGATACGCAGTATTTT. Translating gives CASSLVVAAVDTQYF. The gene calls are TRBV13 and TRBJ2-3; a weak D match, TRBD2 (6 bases). Per germline, CDR1 PRHDT and CDR2 FYEKMQ (reference sequence). This CDR3 comprises 15 residues. The V gene lost 1 base and the J gene lost 5 bases, with 13 bases spanning the gap. The full variable domain, rest sourced from reference TRBV13 and TRBJ2-3, is AAGVIQSPRHLIKEKRETATLKCYPIPRHDTVYWYQQGPGQDPQFLISFYEKMQSDKGSIPDRFSAQQFSDYHSELNMSSLELGDSALYFCASSLVVAAVDTQYFGPGTRLTVL.

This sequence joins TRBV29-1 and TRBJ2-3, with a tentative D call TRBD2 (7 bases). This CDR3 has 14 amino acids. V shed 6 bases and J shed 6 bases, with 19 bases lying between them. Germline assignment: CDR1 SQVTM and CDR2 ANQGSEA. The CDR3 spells CSVGSKGGSDTQYF. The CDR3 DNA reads TGCAGCGTCGGAAGCAAGGGGGGGAGTGATACGCAGTATTTT.

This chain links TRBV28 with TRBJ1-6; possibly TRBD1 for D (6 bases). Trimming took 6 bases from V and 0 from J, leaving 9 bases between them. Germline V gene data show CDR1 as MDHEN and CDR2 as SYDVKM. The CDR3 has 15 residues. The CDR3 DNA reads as TGTGCCAGCAGCCGACAGGTCTCCTATAATTCACCCCTCCACTTT. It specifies CASSRQVSYNSPLHF.

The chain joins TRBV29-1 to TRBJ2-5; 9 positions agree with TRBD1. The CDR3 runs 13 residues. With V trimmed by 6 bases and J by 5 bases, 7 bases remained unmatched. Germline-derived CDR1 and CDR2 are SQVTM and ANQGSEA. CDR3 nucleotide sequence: TGCAGCGTGGGGGGACAGGGTTGGGAGACCCAGTACTTC. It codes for CSVGGQGWETQYF.

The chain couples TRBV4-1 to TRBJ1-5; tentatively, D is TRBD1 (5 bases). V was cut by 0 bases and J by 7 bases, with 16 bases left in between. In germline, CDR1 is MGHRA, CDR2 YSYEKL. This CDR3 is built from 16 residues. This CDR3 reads CASSQEAAGVAQPQHF. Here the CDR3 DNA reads TGCGCCAGCAGCCAAGAAGCGGCGGGGGTGGCGCAGCCCCAGCATTTT.

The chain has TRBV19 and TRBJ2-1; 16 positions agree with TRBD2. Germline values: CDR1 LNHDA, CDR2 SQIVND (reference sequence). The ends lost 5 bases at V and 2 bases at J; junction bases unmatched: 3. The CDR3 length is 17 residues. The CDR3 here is CASSGTSGGEAYNEQFF. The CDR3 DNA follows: TGTGCCAGTAGTGGGACTAGCGGGGGGGAGGCCTACAATGAGCAGTTCTTC. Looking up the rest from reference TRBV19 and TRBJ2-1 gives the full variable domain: DGGITQSPKYLFRKEGQNVTLSCEQNLNHDAMYWYRQDPGQGLRLIYYSQIVNDFQKGDIAEGYSVSREKKESFPLTVTSAQKNPTAFYLCASSGTSGGEAYNEQFFGPGTRLTVL.